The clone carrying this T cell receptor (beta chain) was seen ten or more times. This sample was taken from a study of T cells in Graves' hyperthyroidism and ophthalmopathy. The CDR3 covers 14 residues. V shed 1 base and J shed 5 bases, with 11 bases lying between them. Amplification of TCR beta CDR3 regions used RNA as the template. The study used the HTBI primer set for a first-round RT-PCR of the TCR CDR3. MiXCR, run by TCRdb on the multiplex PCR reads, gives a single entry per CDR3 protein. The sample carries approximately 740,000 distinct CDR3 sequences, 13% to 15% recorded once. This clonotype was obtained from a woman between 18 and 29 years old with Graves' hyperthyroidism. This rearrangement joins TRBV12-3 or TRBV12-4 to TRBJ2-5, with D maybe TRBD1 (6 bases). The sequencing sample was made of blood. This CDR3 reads CASSLVGGEETQYF. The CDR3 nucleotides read TGTGCCAGCAGTTTAGTAGGGGGAGAGGAGACCCAGTACTTC.